These 10 T cell receptor beta chains share one sample of origin, sequenced in a study of blood T cells in healthy people across ages. PCR was performed a second time for 7 to 11 cycles using a sample-barcoded 5' primer and a J-beta primer mix. TCRdb fed the 5' RACE reads into MiXCR, producing one record per CDR3 protein. The sample yields around 1.5 million distinct CDR3 sequences, 35% to 45% seen once. The specimen sequenced was blood. These receptors were taken from a woman aged 18-35 years in good health.

This chain uses TRBV29-1 with TRBJ1-3; D is ambiguous. CDR1 SQVTM and CDR2 ANQGSEA come from the germline V gene. CDR3 length: 15 amino acids. Trimming cost V 4 bases and J 1 base, with 14 bases left between them. The CDR3 DNA is TGCAGCGTTGCTCCCTCGAGGGAATCTGGAAACACCATATATTTT. Translation: CSVAPSRESGNTIYF.

The chain's CDR3 is CASSRSGTGNNYGYTF. The DNA for the CDR3 is TGTGCCAGCAGCCGATCCGGGACAGGAAATAACTATGGCTACACCTTC. The chain recombines TRBV27 with TRBJ1-2; 8 nucleotides agree with TRBD1. V shed 6 bases, J shed 1 base, and the junction held 10 bases outside the gene matches. The CDR3 sequence is 16 residues long. From germline, CDR1 is MNHEY and CDR2 SMNVEV (reference sequence).

The chain is built from TRBV20-1 and TRBJ2-5; D uncertain. The J call may be wrong; the DNA end is better matched by TRBJ2-7. The CDR3 is 17 residues long. Germline V gives CDR1 DFQATT, CDR2 SNEGSKA (reference sequence). Here the CDR3 reads CSARDVRTTEANYEQYF. In nucleotides, the CDR3 is TGCAGTGCTAGAGATGTCAGGACCACCGAAGCCAACTACGAGCAGTACTTC.

In this sample, this clonotype turned up a few times. This sequence joins TRBV6-5 and TRBJ2-7; TRBD1 matches at 8 bases. This CDR3 spans 14 amino acids. Germline V gives CDR1 MNHEY, CDR2 SVGAGI. V gave up 2 bases and J gave up 5 bases; unmatched junction bases: 5. The CDR3 bases are TGTGCCAGCAGTTACCGCGGACAGGGCCACGAGCAGTACTTC. This encodes CASSYRGQGHEQYF.

This chain joins TRBV2 and TRBJ2-5, with D maybe TRBD2 (5 bases). From germline, CDR1 is SNHLY and CDR2 FYNNEI. V was cut by 8 bases and J by 11 bases, with 15 bases left in between. The CDR3 length is 11 residues. CDR3 region: CASLLLGEQYF. The CDR3 coding sequence is TGTGCCAGCTTACTCCTGGGAGAGCAGTACTTC.

The CDR3 loop is CASSFGVGTGYYEQYF. CDR3 sequence (DNA): TGTGCCAGCAGTTTCGGGGTCGGGACAGGGTACTACGAGCAGTACTTC. The chain recombines TRBV12-3 or TRBV12-4 with TRBJ2-7; TRBD1 aligns across 9 bases. The CDR3 covers 16 residues. J was trimmed by 3 bases and V by 3 bases; bases with no gene match: 9.

This clonotype was seen repeatedly, ten times or more. The V gene is TRBV20-1, the J gene TRBJ2-7; 10 bases match TRBD1. Germline CDR1 DFQATT, CDR2 SNEGSKA (reference sequence). CDR3 length: 14 residues. With V trimmed by 4 bases and J by 3 bases, 6 bases remained unmatched. CDR3 protein: CSANGQGEFYEQYF. The CDR3, as DNA: TGCAGTGCTAACGGACAGGGGGAATTCTACGAGCAGTACTTC.

In this sample, this clonotype turned up a few times. The V and J genes are TRBV10-3 and TRBJ2-5; 12 bases are shared with TRBD1. The better agreement between TRBJ2-7 and the DNA end casts doubt on the J call. The V gene's germline CDR1 is ENHRY and CDR2 SYGVKD. This CDR3 contains 14 residues. The CDR3 protein is CAIKGTGGSNEQYF. The DNA of the CDR3 is TGTGCCATCAAAGGGACAGGGGGCTCTAACGAGCAGTACTTC.

V usage is TRBV5-5 and J usage is TRBJ2-2; D is possibly TRBD1 or TRBD2 (6 bases each). Trimming shortened V by 2 bases and J by 7 bases, and 12 bases separated the two germline ends. Germline V gene lookup returns CDR1 SGHKS and CDR2 YYEKEE (reference sequence). CDR3 length equals 14 residues. The CDR3 DNA reads as TGTGCCAGCAGCTTACAGGGAGGCGGCGGGGAGCTGTTTTTT. Translating gives CASSLQGGGGELFF.

The chain combines TRBV12-3 or TRBV12-4 with TRBJ2-3; D is perhaps TRBD2 (6 bases). The V gene lost 5 bases and the J gene lost 8 bases, with 14 bases spanning the gap. This CDR3 comprises 13 residues. The DNA of the CDR3 is TGTGCCAGCAGTACTGGGTCCGGGAGTACGCAGTATTTT. Amino acids: CASSTGSGSTQYF.